This T cell receptor (beta chain) comes out of a study of T cell responses to AZD1222 COVID-19 vaccine. Clones were sequenced by immunoSEQ multiplex PCR, and TCRdb holds only the in-frame ones, with some missing. This table has 100,000 to 150,000 clones, around 90% appearing once. The sample in question was peripheral blood, obtained on day 0 of AZD1222 vaccination. This receptor was taken from an adult in good health.

In DNA form, the CDR3 reads TGTGCCAGCAGTTCCCGGGACAGTCGACGCGGGGAGCTGTTTTTT. Its protein is CASSSRDSRRGELFF. This chain connects TRBV6-5 to TRBJ2-2; 7 nucleotides align to TRBD1. V shed 4 bases and J 7 bases; nucleotides not matched to a gene: 9. The CDR3 is 15 residues long. Germline lookup yields CDR1 MNHEY and CDR2 SVGAGI.